Below, 23 T cell receptor beta chains from the same sample are listed, as sequenced in a study of control samples from healthy donors and cancer patients. Data came from immunoSEQ multiplex PCR; TCRdb stores just in-frame clones and leaves some out. The sample has 150,000 or so clones, roughly 90% seen once. The sample was blood. Receptor source: a woman aged 45-60 years in good health.

The chain couples TRBV19 to TRBJ1-5; D call uncertain. CDR1 LNHDA and CDR2 SQIVND come from the germline V gene (reference sequence). Trimming cost V 3 bases and J 3 bases, with 12 bases left between them. This CDR3 has 15 amino acids. The CDR3 here is CASSITDGYNQPQHF. The DNA for the CDR3 is TGTGCCAGTAGTATTACGGACGGATACAATCAGCCCCAGCATTTT. Based on the CDR3 plus reference TRBV19 and TRBJ1-5, the full variable domain is DGGITQSPKYLFRKEGQNVTLSCEQNLNHDAMYWYRQDPGQGLRLIYYSQIVNDFQKGDIAEGYSVSREKKESFPLTVTSAQKNPTAFYLCASSITDGYNQPQHFGDGTRLSIL.

The chain combines TRBV2 with TRBJ1-1; D might be TRBD1 (5 bases). Germline lookup yields CDR1 SNHLY and CDR2 FYNNEI. Trimming removed 7 bases at V and 7 bases at J, with 16 bases between. This CDR3 contains 13 residues. CDR3 sequence (DNA): TGTGCCAGCAAACAAGGGGCAGCCAGTGAAGCTTTCTTT. This translates into CASKQGAASEAFF.

J is TRBJ1-1 and V is TRBV2; possible D gene TRBD1, 5 bases. The germline CDR1 and CDR2 sequences are SNHLY and FYNNEI. Trimming stripped 5 bases from V and 1 base from J, with 11 bases between. The CDR3 has 14 amino acids. The CDR3 is CASSPFQGNTEAFF. The CDR3 DNA reads TGTGCCAGCAGTCCATTCCAGGGGAACACTGAAGCTTTCTTT.

This clone has only one observation. The chain recombines TRBV2 with TRBJ2-3; 11 positions agree with TRBD2. CDR3 length: 15 amino acids. CDR1 and CDR2 from the germline V gene are SNHLY and FYNNEI. The ends lost 4 bases at V and 5 bases at J; junction bases unmatched: 5. CDR3 nucleotide sequence: TGTGCCAGCAGTGTTAGCGGGGGGGCAAAAGATACGCAGTATTTT. Protein product: CASSVSGGAKDTQYF.

V is TRBV12-3 or TRBV12-4 and J is TRBJ1-4; D is uncertain. This CDR3 is 13 amino acids long. V lost 1 base and J 3 bases, leaving 3 bases between the germline ends. DNA of the CDR3: TGTGCCAGCAGTTTAGGCTCTAATGAAAAACTGTTTTTT. This encodes CASSLGSNEKLFF.

The chain carries TRBV28 and TRBJ1-6, with D perhaps matching TRBD1 (5 bases). The CDR3 covers 15 residues. Per germline, CDR1 MDHEN and CDR2 SYDVKM. Trimming took off 3 bases at V and 9 bases at J, with 15 bases between the two ends. The CDR3 sequence: CASSLGGRLGSPLHF. CDR3 nucleotide sequence: TGTGCCAGCAGTTTGGGGGGGAGACTGGGTTCACCCCTCCACTTT.

J is TRBJ2-1 and V is TRBV5-1; D gene ambiguous. This CDR3 region has 14 residues. Deletions cut 4 bases from V and 5 bases from J, with 13 bases between. Per the germline V gene, CDR1 is SGHRS and CDR2 is YFSETQ. The CDR3, as DNA: TGCGCCAGCAGCCTATGGACGCAAAACAATGAGCAGTTCTTC. This gives the protein CASSLWTQNNEQFF.

Of note for this clone: A read error may produce the germline difference seen at one junction end. The chain has TRBV2 and TRBJ2-7; D possibly corresponds to TRBD2 (5 bases). The CDR3 consists of 11 residues. CDR1 and CDR2 from the germline V gene are SNHLY and FYNNEI. The CDR3 region has the DNA TGTGCCAGCAGGGTCATGGAGGCTTCTCTCTTC. Amino acids: CASRVMEASLF.

On this clone itself: Its ends do not fully match the called genes, so a read error is possible. V gene TRBV7-7 combines with J gene TRBJ2-1, with 11 nucleotides matching TRBD2. Germline loops: CDR1 SSHAT, CDR2 FNYEAQ (reference sequence). The CDR3 is 14 residues long. DNA for the CDR3: TGTGCTAGCAGCCTAGCGGGAGGTGTTAATGAGCAGTTCTTC. Protein sequence: CASSLAGGVNEQFF.

This clone has only one observation. This chain joins TRBV10-3 and TRBJ2-2, with D hard to call. Trimming took off 3 bases at V and 0 bases at J, with 11 bases between the two ends. The length of the CDR3 is 16 residues. Germline V lookup: CDR1 ENHRY, CDR2 SYGVKD. The CDR3 DNA reads TGTGCCATCAGTGACGGTCGGGCTTCGAACACCGGGGAGCTGTTTTTT. Translating it yields CAISDGRASNTGELFF.

V and J are TRBV28 and TRBJ2-5, with TRBD1 identical over 8 bases. CDR1 MDHEN and CDR2 SYDVKM come from the germline V gene. With 8 bases clipped from V and 2 bases from J, the junction kept 1 base outside the gene matches. The CDR3 is 12 amino acids. The CDR3 loop reads CASGTGQETQYF. Here the CDR3 DNA reads TGTGCCAGCGGGACAGGACAAGAGACCCAGTACTTC.

V gene TRBV28 combines with J gene TRBJ1-2; TRBD1 matches 12 bases. CDR1 and CDR2 (germline): MDHEN, SYDVKM. V shed 6 bases and J 3 bases; nucleotides not matched to a gene: 8. The CDR3 sequence is 16 residues long. CDR3 sequence (DNA): TGTGCCAGCAGCTTAAAGGGACAGGGGGCTTACTATGGCTACACCTTC. Encoded protein: CASSLKGQGAYYGYTF.

V and J are TRBV11-2 and TRBJ2-6; D uncertain. The germline V gene encodes CDR1 SGHAT and CDR2 FQNNGV. This CDR3 has 14 amino acids. V was clipped by 1 base and J by 0 bases, with 1 base between them. The CDR3 DNA follows: TGTGCCAGCAGCTTAGCCTCTGGGGCCAACGTCCTGACTTTC. Translation gives CASSLASGANVLTF.

This chain uses TRBV30 with TRBJ2-3; D tentatively fits TRBD1 or TRBD2 (6 bases each). V was cut by 2 bases and J by 7 bases, with 16 bases left in between. This CDR3 contains 14 residues. Germline CDR1 GTSNPN, CDR2 SVGIG (reference sequence). The CDR3 reads CAWSRGVTRYTQYF. CDR3 DNA: TGTGCCTGGAGTAGGGGGGTTACAAGATATACGCAGTATTTT.

This chain connects TRBV27 to TRBJ1-4; unclear D gene. The CDR3 covers 15 residues. Germline CDR1 and CDR2: MNHEY and SMNVEV (reference sequence). V was shortened by 3 bases and J by 3 bases, with 11 bases between the two germline ends. The CDR3 is CASSFLSRPNEKLFF. The CDR3 DNA follows: TGTGCCAGCAGTTTCTTGAGCAGACCTAATGAAAAACTGTTTTTT.

This chain uses TRBV7-8 with TRBJ2-1; TRBD2 matches at 7 bases. Germline lookup yields CDR1 SGHVS and CDR2 FQNEAQ. This CDR3 has 15 residues. Losses at the gene ends were 1 base for V and 5 bases for J; bases not matched to a gene: 5. CDR3: CASSLGGRADNEQFF. Here the CDR3 DNA reads TGTGCCAGCAGCTTAGGGGGGAGGGCCGACAATGAGCAGTTCTTC. Full variable domain (missing parts from reference TRBV7-8 and TRBJ2-1): GAGVSQSPRYKVAKRGQDVALRCDPISGHVSLFWYQQALGQGPEFLTYFQNEAQLDKSGLPSDRFFAERPEGSVSTLKIQRTQQEDSAVYLCASSLGGRADNEQFFGPGTRLTVL.

The chain employs TRBV11-2 and TRBJ2-5, with 12 bases lining up with TRBD2. The CDR3 has 16 residues. The germline CDR1 and CDR2 sequences are SGHAT and FQNNGV. The junction had 10 bases not matched to a gene; V was cut back by 6 bases and J by 5 bases. CDR3 amino acids: CASSTQGLAGLETQYF. The CDR3 DNA is TGTGCCAGCAGTACCCAGGGACTAGCGGGCCTGGAGACCCAGTACTTC.

V and J are TRBV9 and TRBJ2-1, with D possibly being TRBD1 or TRBD2 (7 bases each). Trimming removed 0 bases from V and 9 bases from J, with 13 bases in between. CDR1 is SGDLS and CDR2 is YYNGEE in the germline V gene. The CDR3 sequence is 14 residues long. The CDR3 spells CASSVGSRGGEQFF. The DNA for the CDR3 is TGTGCCAGCAGCGTAGGGAGCAGGGGGGGTGAGCAGTTCTTC.

Points on this clone: The sample carries other DNA sequences with the same CDR3. V is TRBV27 and J is TRBJ1-6, with D uncertain. Per the germline V gene, CDR1 is MNHEY and CDR2 is SMNVEV (reference sequence). V was clipped by 2 bases and J by 0 bases, with 5 bases between them. The CDR3 sequence is 15 residues long. The CDR3 protein is CASSLGSSYNSPLHF. Here the CDR3 DNA reads TGTGCCAGCAGTTTAGGTAGCTCCTATAATTCACCCCTCCACTTT.

V gene TRBV19 combines with J gene TRBJ1-1, with a tentative D call TRBD1 (6 bases). The CDR3 sequence is 16 residues long. The V gene's germline CDR1 is LNHDA and CDR2 SQIVND (reference sequence). V dropped 7 bases and J dropped 1 base, with 19 bases sitting between them. The DNA of the CDR3 is TGTGCCAGTACTAATCGGGGGGGCGCGGCGAACACTGAAGCTTTCTTT. Its protein product is CASTNRGGAANTEAFF. The full variable domain, completed using reference TRBV19 and TRBJ1-1, is DGGITQSPKYLFRKEGQNVTLSCEQNLNHDAMYWYRQDPGQGLRLIYYSQIVNDFQKGDIAEGYSVSREKKESFPLTVTSAQKNPTAFYLCASTNRGGAANTEAFFGQGTRLTVV.

The chain recombines TRBV10-3 with TRBJ2-7; TRBD1 might be the D (5 bases). The germline V gene has CDR1 ENHRY and CDR2 SYGVKD. This CDR3 is 15 amino acids long. V gave up 3 bases and J gave up 4 bases, with 16 bases separating them. DNA of the CDR3: TGTGCCATCAGTGAAGGGCTGACAGCCCAATACGAGCAGTACTTC. It codes for CAISEGLTAQYEQYF.

The chain carries TRBV6-1 and TRBJ1-6, with D possibly TRBD1 on 5 matching bases. The germline gives CDR1 MNHNS, CDR2 SASEGT. Trimming left V 3 bases short and J 6 bases short, with 12 bases between. The CDR3 totals 15 residues. In nucleotides, the CDR3 is TGTGCCAGCAGTGAGTCCGGGGGTCTTAATTCACCCCTCCACTTT. Translation gives CASSESGGLNSPLHF.

This clone occurred once. The rearrangement uses TRBV6-1 and TRBJ2-1; no definite D call. Germline V gives CDR1 MNHNS, CDR2 SASEGT. The CDR3 loop spans 11 amino acids. Trimming shortened V by 2 bases and J by 8 bases, and 4 bases separated the two germline ends. The CDR3 reads CASSEFDEQFF. The CDR3 DNA sequence: TGTGCCAGCAGTGAATTCGATGAGCAGTTCTTC.